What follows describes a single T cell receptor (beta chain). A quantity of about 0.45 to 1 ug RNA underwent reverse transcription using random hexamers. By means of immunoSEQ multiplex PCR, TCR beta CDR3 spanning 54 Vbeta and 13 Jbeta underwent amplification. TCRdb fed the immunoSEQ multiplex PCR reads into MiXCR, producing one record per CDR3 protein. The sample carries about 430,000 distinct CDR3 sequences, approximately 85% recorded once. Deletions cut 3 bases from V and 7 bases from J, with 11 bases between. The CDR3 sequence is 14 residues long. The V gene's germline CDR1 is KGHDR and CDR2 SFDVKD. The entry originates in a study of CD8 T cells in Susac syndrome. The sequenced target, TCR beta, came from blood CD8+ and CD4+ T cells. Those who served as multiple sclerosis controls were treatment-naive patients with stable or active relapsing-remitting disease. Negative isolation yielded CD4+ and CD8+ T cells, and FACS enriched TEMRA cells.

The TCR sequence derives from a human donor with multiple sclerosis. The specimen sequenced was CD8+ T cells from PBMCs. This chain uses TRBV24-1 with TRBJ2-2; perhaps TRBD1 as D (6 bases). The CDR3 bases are TGTGCCACCAGTGATGATATCAGGGGCGGGGAGCTGTTTTTT. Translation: CATSDDIRGGELFF.